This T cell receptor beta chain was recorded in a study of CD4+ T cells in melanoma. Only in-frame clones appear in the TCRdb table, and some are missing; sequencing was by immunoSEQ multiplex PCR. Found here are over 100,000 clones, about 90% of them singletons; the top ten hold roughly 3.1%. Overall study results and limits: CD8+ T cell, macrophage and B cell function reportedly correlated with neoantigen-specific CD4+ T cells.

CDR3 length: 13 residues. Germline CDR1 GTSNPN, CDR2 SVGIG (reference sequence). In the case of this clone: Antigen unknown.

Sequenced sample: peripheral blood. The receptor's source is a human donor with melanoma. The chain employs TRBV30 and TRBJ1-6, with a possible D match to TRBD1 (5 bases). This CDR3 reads CAFPGPLGSPLHF. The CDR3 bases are TGTGCGTTTCCGGGACCGCTAGGTTCACCCCTCCACTTT.